This TCR beta chain derives from a study of shared clonotypes between healthy human individuals. About the study: Each donor's CD4 naive and CD4 memory cells filled three plates apiece, CD8 naive two, and CD8 memory one.

The split of CD4+ cells yielded CD45RA+ naive and CD45RA-negative memory subsets. The junction had 6 bases not matched to a gene; V was cut back by 5 bases and J by 1 base. CDR3 length: 15 amino acids. The germline CDR1 and CDR2 sequences are KGHSH and LQKENI. Sequencing was performed with immunoSEQ multiplex PCR; in TCRdb, only in-frame clones are kept and a portion is missing. The sample includes 980,000 or so clones, approximately 80% of them seen just once. Of note for this clone: The antigen is not known.

Findings of the study overall: Generation probabilities were higher for clonotypes shared across all four sorted-subset donors than for unshared ones.

This clonotype was sampled from a man aged 18-30 years in good health. Sequenced: memory CD4+ T cells sorted from blood. The subset is: CD45RA-negative fraction. The genes are TRBV18 and TRBJ2-3, with 7 bases matching TRBD2. CDR3 in amino acids: CASSALTSGTDTQYF. In DNA form, the CDR3 reads TGTGCCAGCTCAGCCTTAACTAGCGGCACAGATACGCAGTATTTT. The full variable domain, with the rest looked up from reference TRBV18 and TRBJ2-3, is NAGVMQNPRHLVRRRGQEARLRCSPMKGHSHVYWYRQLPEEGLKFMVYLQKENIIDESGMPKERFSAEFPKEGPSILRIQQVVRGDSAAYFCASSALTSGTDTQYFGPGTRLTVL.